This TCR beta chain came from a study of T cell clonality in common variable immunodeficiency. CDR1 is DFQATT, CDR2 SNEGSKA, per germline (reference sequence). This CDR3 region has 15 residues. V gave up 0 bases and J gave up 4 bases; unmatched junction bases: 2. Repertoires were generated with immunoSEQ multiplex PCR, while TCRdb's copy carries only in-frame clones and drops some. This sample shows 35,000 to 55,000 clones and no singletons; about 0.66% rests with the ten largest. This clone was counted ten times or more. The read finishes 3 residues shy of the CDR3 end, and the germline J gene is used to complete it.

The specimen was peripheral blood mononuclear cells. The TCR comes from a person aged 18 to 69 in good health. The chain is built from TRBV20-1 and TRBJ2-3; 12 nucleotides match TRBD2. CDR3 sequence: CSAREPSGRADTQYF. The sequenced CDR3 bases are TGCAGTGCTAGAGAACCTAGCGGGAGGGCAGATACG.